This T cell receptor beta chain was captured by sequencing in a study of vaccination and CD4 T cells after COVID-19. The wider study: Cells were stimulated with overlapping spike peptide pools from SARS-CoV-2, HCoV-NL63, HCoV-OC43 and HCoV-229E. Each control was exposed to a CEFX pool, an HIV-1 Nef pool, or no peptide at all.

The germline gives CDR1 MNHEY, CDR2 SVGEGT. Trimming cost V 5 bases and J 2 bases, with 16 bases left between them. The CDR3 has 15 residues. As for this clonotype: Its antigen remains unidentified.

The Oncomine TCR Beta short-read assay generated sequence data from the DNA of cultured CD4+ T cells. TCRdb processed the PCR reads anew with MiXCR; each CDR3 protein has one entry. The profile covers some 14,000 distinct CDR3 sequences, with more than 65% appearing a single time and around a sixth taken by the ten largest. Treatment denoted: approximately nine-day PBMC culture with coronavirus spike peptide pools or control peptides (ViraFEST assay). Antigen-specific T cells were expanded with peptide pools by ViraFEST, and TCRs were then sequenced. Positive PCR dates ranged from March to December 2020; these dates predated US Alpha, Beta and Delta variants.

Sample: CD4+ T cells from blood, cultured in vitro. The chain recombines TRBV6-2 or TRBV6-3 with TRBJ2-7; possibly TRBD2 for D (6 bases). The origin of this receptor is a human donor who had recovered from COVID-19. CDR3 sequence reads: CASSLTFLAPYEQYF. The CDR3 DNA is TGTGCCAGCAGTCTGACCTTCCTAGCGCCCTACGAGCAGTACTTC.